Below are 20 T cell receptor beta chains sequenced from a single sample in a study of T cells expressing NK-cell markers. TCRdb reanalyzed the 5' RACE reads, giving one entry per CDR3 protein sequence and no DNA. The specimen's table records over 350,000 distinct CDR3 sequences. The specimen was blood T cells: a sorted CD56 or NKG2C T cell subset, CD4+ or CD8+ T cells, or bulk PBMC T cells (not recorded which). The receptors were gathered from a woman between 50 and 59 years old in good health.

This chain joins TRBV19 and TRBJ2-5; the D call from TCRdb, TRBD2, cannot be confirmed without DNA. The germline V gene encodes CDR1 LNHDA and CDR2 SQIVND (reference sequence). The CDR3 consists of 14 residues. The CDR3 loop reads CASSIRLAGETQYF. Full variable domain (missing parts from reference TRBV19 and TRBJ2-5): DGGITQSPKYLFRKEGQNVTLSCEQNLNHDAMYWYRQDPGQGLRLIYYSQIVNDFQKGDIAEGYSVSREKKESFPLTVTSAQKNPTAFYLCASSIRLAGETQYFGPGTRLLVL.

This chain connects TRBV12-3 or TRBV12-4 to TRBJ2-1. The CDR3 consists of 12 residues. The CDR3 region is CASSLRENEQFF.

V gene TRBV25-1 combines with J gene TRBJ2-7; the D call of TRBD1 rests on TCRdb alone, since no DNA is present to check it. CDR1 is MGHDK and CDR2 is SYGVNS in the germline V gene. This CDR3 has 12 residues. The CDR3: CASTQGSGAQYF.

The rearrangement joins TRBV19 to TRBJ2-3; the TCRdb call, TRBD1, lacks DNA for checking. This CDR3 is 17 amino acids long. Germline V lookup: CDR1 LNHDA, CDR2 SQIVND (reference sequence). CDR3 in amino acids: CASSLPAGQWGTDTQYF.

The rearrangement joins TRBV6-1 to TRBJ1-3; the D gene TCRdb calls, TRBD1, cannot be checked with no DNA. This CDR3 has 14 amino acids. Germline V gives CDR1 MNHNS, CDR2 SASEGT. CDR3 residues: CASGGVRDAGTIYF.

The chain is built from TRBV4-1 and TRBJ1-1; the TRBD1 assignment by TCRdb is unverifiable without DNA. CDR3 length: 15 residues. Germline lookup yields CDR1 MGHRA and CDR2 YSYEKL. The CDR3 loop is CASSQPDRINTEAFF.

CDR3 loop: CATSVDYPTYNEQFF. The chain joins TRBV24-1 to TRBJ2-1; TCRdb selects TRBD2, and the lack of DNA leaves this call unchecked. The CDR3 extends over 15 amino acids. The germline V gene encodes CDR1 KGHDR and CDR2 SFDVKD.

The chain has TRBV11-2 and TRBJ2-2; with no DNA, the TCRdb D assignment of TRBD1 cannot be verified. CDR1 is SGHAT and CDR2 is FQNNGV in the germline V gene. This CDR3 has 14 amino acids. The CDR3 is CASSQRQRTGELFF.

J is TRBJ2-3 and V is TRBV7-9; TCRdb's D call of TRBD2 is untestable without DNA. The CDR3 has 13 amino acids. The germline CDR1 and CDR2 sequences are SEHNR and FQNEAQ (reference sequence). The CDR3 sequence is CASSFLHLGTQYF.

The chain carries TRBV29-1 and TRBJ2-7; TCRdb proposes TRBD2, but this gene call is untestable without DNA. The CDR3 length is 11 residues. Looked up from germline, CDR1 is SQVTM and CDR2 is ANQGSEA. The CDR3 loop is CSGRGVNEQYF.

This chain joins TRBV6-6 and TRBJ1-5; lacking DNA, the TRBD1 call made by TCRdb goes unchecked. Germline loops: CDR1 MNHNY, CDR2 SVGAGI (reference sequence). CDR3 length: 15 residues. This CDR3 reads CASSYGDRLNQPQHF.

This chain connects TRBV11-2 to TRBJ2-1. The germline V gene has CDR1 SGHAT and CDR2 FQNNGV. The CDR3 spans 16 residues. The CDR3 spells CASSFETGSSYNEQFF.

The chain employs TRBV5-1 and TRBJ2-1; TCRdb reports TRBD2, a call that lacks DNA to check it against. This CDR3 region has 15 residues. Per the germline V gene, CDR1 is SGHRS and CDR2 is YFSETQ. CDR3 amino acids: CASSLYYAGGNEQFF.

This chain uses TRBV9 with TRBJ1-2. CDR1 and CDR2 (germline): SGDLS, YYNGEE. This CDR3 has 15 residues. The CDR3 region is CASSAGPSKNYGYTF.

The chain joins TRBV4-1 to TRBJ1-2; TCRdb calls TRBD1, which cannot be checked without DNA. This CDR3 has 12 amino acids. CDR1 is MGHRA, CDR2 YSYEKL, per germline. The CDR3 here is CASSHGRGGYTF.

This chain connects TRBV29-1 to TRBJ2-1; TCRdb's D call, TRBD2, is unchecked because there is no DNA. The CDR3 is made up of 13 amino acids. Germline V gene data show CDR1 as SQVTM and CDR2 as ANQGSEA. CDR3 residues: CSSGREAYNEQFF.

The rearrangement uses TRBV6-1 and TRBJ2-1; TCRdb names TRBD1, which stays unverified in the absence of DNA. The CDR3 has 15 amino acids. Germline CDR1 reads MNHNS; CDR2 reads SASEGT. This chain's CDR3 is CASSTGDLLEGEQFF.

The chain has TRBV7-8 and TRBJ2-1; TCRdb's D call, TRBD1, is unchecked because there is no DNA. Germline values: CDR1 SGHVS, CDR2 FQNEAQ. The CDR3 contains 17 residues. CDR3 sequence reads: CASSLLRGGSSYNEQFF.

The chain combines TRBV24-1 with TRBJ2-1. CDR1 and CDR2 (germline): KGHDR, SFDVKD. The CDR3 extends over 16 amino acids. Here the CDR3 reads CATSDFGRSSYNEQFF.

The J gene is TRBJ1-4, the V gene TRBV20-1. The germline V gene encodes CDR1 DFQATT and CDR2 SNEGSKA (reference sequence). The CDR3 runs to 13 residues. The CDR3 spells CSAKWQTNEKLFF.